The next 7 T cell receptor beta chains were all read from a single sample in a study of blood T cell repertoires in COVID-19. Sequenced by immunoSEQ multiplex PCR; TCRdb stores in-frame clones only, minus some. Of over 200,000 clones listed, less than 90% are singletons. Sequencing was carried out using peripheral blood. The receptors shown here come from a woman in her seventies with active or convalescent COVID-19.

This chain joins TRBV27 and TRBJ1-5; D perhaps matches TRBD1 (5 bases). Germline V gene sequence: CDR1 MNHEY, CDR2 SMNVEV (reference sequence). The CDR3 contains 16 residues. The germline V and J ends were trimmed by 3 bases and 1 base, with 13 bases remaining between them. CDR3 sequence: CASSFGASRSNQPQHF. Here the CDR3 DNA reads TGTGCCAGCAGTTTTGGGGCCAGTCGGAGCAATCAGCCCCAGCATTTT.

Comments on this clone: The identical CDR3 is also encoded by other nucleotide sequences in the sample. The chain employs TRBV5-1 and TRBJ2-2; no firm D call. CDR3 length equals 13 residues. Germline V lookup: CDR1 SGHRS, CDR2 YFSETQ. Trimming removed 0 bases at V and 6 bases at J, with 6 bases between. The CDR3 spells CASSLAEAGELFF. CDR3 in DNA: TGCGCCAGCAGCTTGGCAGAGGCCGGGGAGCTGTTTTTT.

This clone appeared a single time. The rearrangement links TRBV3-1 (or the pseudogene TRBV3-2) to TRBJ2-7; possible D gene TRBD2, 5 bases. Germline-derived CDR1 and CDR2 are LGHDT and YNNKEL (reference sequence). V was clipped by 1 base and J by 9 bases, with 16 bases between them. This CDR3 contains 14 residues. The CDR3 loop is CASSQGGSGAGQYF. In DNA form, the CDR3 reads TGTGCCAGCAGCCAAGGAGGGAGCGGTGCCGGGCAGTACTTC.

The V and J genes are TRBV13 and TRBJ2-3; 15 nucleotides match TRBD2. J lost 0 bases, V lost 1 base, and 5 bases had no gene match. CDR3 length equals 19 residues. CDR1 is PRHDT, CDR2 FYEKMQ, per germline (reference sequence). This CDR3 reads CASSLEGLAGGLSTDTQYF. In DNA, the CDR3 is TGTGCCAGCAGCTTAGAGGGACTAGCGGGAGGACTTAGCACAGATACGCAGTATTTT.

This CDR3 reads CASSLVAGNTEAFF. As DNA, the CDR3 is TGTGCCAGCAGCTTAGTGGCAGGGAACACTGAAGCTTTCTTT. The gene calls are TRBV11-2 and TRBJ1-1; D call uncertain. Per the germline V gene, CDR1 is SGHAT and CDR2 is FQNNGV. V gave up 1 base and J gave up 1 base, with 7 bases separating them. The CDR3 extends over 14 amino acids.

This chain links TRBV11-2 with TRBJ1-2; D not resolved. The germline gives CDR1 SGHAT, CDR2 FQNNGV. The CDR3 contains 15 residues. V was clipped by 0 bases and J by 11 bases, with 19 bases between them. The CDR3 region is CASSLDLGTFVGYTF. Written as DNA, the CDR3 is TGTGCCAGCAGCTTAGATCTTGGAACTTTCGTCGGGTACACCTTC.

The CDR3 bases are TGTGCCAGAAGCTTTGAGTTCGAGGGTGGGAATGGCTACACCTTC. It is translated as CARSFEFEGGNGYTF. The chain is built from TRBV5-3 and TRBJ1-2; D is uncertain. TRBV5-3 is designated an ORF whose function remains uncertain. This CDR3 has 15 amino acids. V dropped 2 bases and J dropped 6 bases, with 17 bases sitting between them.